This TCR beta chain was sequenced for a study of cytomegalovirus exposure and HLA in healthy donors. PCR primers comprised 60 Vbeta and 13 Jbeta primers. The protocol was immunoSEQ multiplex PCR, while the TCRdb copy is restricted to in-frame clones and leaves out a portion. The sample yields some 200,000 clones, around 89% seen once. CDR1 SGHAT and CDR2 FQNNGV come from the germline V gene. This CDR3 spans 13 amino acids. The ends lost 5 bases at V and 5 bases at J; junction bases unmatched: 3. Specimen: PBMCs. The clonotype was recovered from a young woman in good health and CMV-seronegative. This chain connects TRBV11-2 to TRBJ1-2; 9 nucleotides line up with TRBD1. The CDR3 protein is CASSPGTGYGYTF. The CDR3 nucleotides read TGTGCCAGCAGCCCCGGGACAGGGTATGGCTACACCTTC. Drawing the rest from reference TRBV11-2 and TRBJ1-2, the complete variable domain is EAGVAQSPRYKIIEKRQSVAFWCNPISGHATLYWYQQILGQGPKLLIQFQNNGVVDDSQLPKDRFSAERLKGVDSTLKIQPAKLEDSAVYLCASSPGTGYGYTFGSGTRLTVV.